The TCR beta chain described here comes from a study of Graves' ophthalmopathy and Graves' hyperthyroidism. The germline V and J ends were trimmed by 1 base and 1 base, with 10 bases remaining between them. Germline V CDR1 and CDR2: SGHVS, FNYEAQ. This CDR3 is built from 15 residues. Investigators amplified TCR beta CDR3 regions from RNA transcripts. Second-round multiplex PCR came after a first-round RT-PCR that employed HTBI primers. A single record per CDR3 protein comes from TCRdb applying MiXCR to the multiplex PCR reads. The table shows hundreds of thousands of distinct CDR3 sequences, with more than 20% occurring only once. Enrollment excluded any patients with other autoimmune diseases, uncontrolled infections, pregnancy or lactation.

J is TRBJ1-1 and V is TRBV7-6; unclear D gene. This TCR came from a woman younger than 35 with stable Graves' hyperthyroidism. The sample was peripheral blood. CDR3 bases: TGTGCCAGCAGCTTAGAGGCAGACGCGAACACTGAAGCTTTCTTT. It yields the protein CASSLEADANTEAFF.